One and the same sample provided the 30 T cell receptor beta chains below, sequenced in a study of T-cell memory formation after mild COVID-19. One entry per CDR3 protein results from TCRdb running MiXCR on the 5' RACE reads. The sample lists approximately 190,000 distinct CDR3 sequences, about 17% occurring once. Sample: PBMCs or a T cell subset sorted from them (not recorded which). The receptor set was obtained from an adult woman who had mild COVID-19 (a few samples of this study predate the infection). Cell type and time point are not known.

The chain joins TRBV30 to TRBJ2-5; 9 bases are a match to TRBD2. Unmatched junction bases numbered 7, after V lost 4 bases and J lost 7 bases. CDR1 is GTSNPN and CDR2 is SVGIG in the germline V gene (reference sequence). The CDR3 is 13 amino acids. CDR3 sequence reads: CAWMAGGPGTQYF. In DNA form, the CDR3 reads TGTGCCTGGATGGCGGGGGGGCCCGGGACCCAGTACTTC.

The chain employs TRBV7-9 and TRBJ1-3, with 9 positions matching TRBD1. This CDR3 has 15 amino acids. After removal of 4 bases from V and 2 bases from J, the junction contained 3 bases not matched to a gene. Germline V gene sequence: CDR1 SEHNR, CDR2 FQNEAQ (reference sequence). The DNA of the CDR3 is TGTGCCAGCAGCTCCGGACAGGGGACTGGAAACACCATATATTTT. This sequence encodes CASSSGQGTGNTIYF.

This clonotype has a handful of counts. The V and J genes are TRBV5-6 and TRBJ1-1, with D unclear. The length of the CDR3 is 12 residues. The V end was cut by 2 bases, the J end by 6 bases, with 8 bases between. CDR1 SGHDT and CDR2 YYEEEE come from the germline V gene. CDR3 in amino acids: CASSFSEAEAFF. The DNA of the CDR3 is TGTGCCAGCAGCTTCTCCGAGGCTGAAGCTTTCTTT.

J is TRBJ1-1 and V is TRBV4-2; D perhaps matches TRBD1 (6 bases). The ends were cut back, 2 bases at V and 6 bases at J, with 13 bases in the middle. CDR1 LGHNA and CDR2 YNFKEQ come from the germline V gene. This CDR3 has 14 amino acids. CDR3 amino acids: CASSQNRAGAEAFF. Written as DNA, the CDR3 is TGTGCCAGCAGCCAAAACAGGGCCGGAGCTGAAGCTTTCTTT.

The table lists this clonotype with a few counts. The V call is TRBV6-1, the J call TRBJ2-3; D is ambiguous. Germline V gene sequence: CDR1 MNHNS, CDR2 SASEGT. The CDR3 runs to 15 residues. V was trimmed by 10 bases and J by 2 bases, leaving 19 bases between them. CDR3 bases: TGTGCCACCAAGAAGTTGGCGGCCCTCACAGATACGCAGTATTTT. Residues: CATKKLAALTDTQYF.

This chain joins TRBV20-1 and TRBJ2-7; 8 bases fit TRBD1. Trimming took 2 bases from V and 6 from J; bases not matched to a gene: 9. This CDR3 spans 14 amino acids. Germline-derived CDR1 and CDR2 are DFQATT and SNEGSKA (reference sequence). CDR3 coding DNA: TGCAGTGCTAGAATGGGGGGACAGGCTTCCGAGCAGTACTTC. It yields the protein CSARMGGQASEQYF.

The chain employs TRBV7-2 and TRBJ2-1; possibly TRBD2 for D (6 bases). Trimming stripped 3 bases from V and 4 bases from J, with 13 bases between. CDR3 size: 15 residues. Germline values: CDR1 SGHTA, CDR2 FQGNSA. The CDR3 DNA follows: TGTGCCAGCAGCTTCCCAGGGAGGTTTTACAATGAGCAGTTCTTC. Its protein product is CASSFPGRFYNEQFF.

V gene TRBV12-3 or TRBV12-4 combines with J gene TRBJ2-3; possible D gene TRBD1, 6 bases. Trimming removed 0 bases from V and 1 base from J, with 14 bases in between. There are 17 residues in the CDR3. The CDR3 bases are TGTGCCAGCAGTTTAGCTCTGGTAGGGGGAGGCACAGATACGCAGTATTTT. Translating it yields CASSLALVGGGTDTQYF.

This clonotype was seen repeatedly, ten times or more. This chain uses TRBV24-1 with TRBJ1-5; 9 bases map to TRBD1. The junction had 2 bases not matched to a gene; V was cut back by 2 bases and J by 1 base. This CDR3 has 16 amino acids. Germline V gives CDR1 KGHDR, CDR2 SFDVKD. The CDR3 loop is CATSDSTGGSNQPQHF. CDR3 DNA sequence: TGTGCCACCAGTGATTCGACAGGGGGAAGCAATCAGCCCCAGCATTTT.

This clonotype was found a few times. This chain joins TRBV7-3 and TRBJ2-5, with a weak D call TRBD2 (5 bases). The CDR3 contains 15 residues. V lost 4 bases and J 5 bases, leaving 17 bases between the germline ends. Per the germline V gene, CDR1 is SGHTA and CDR2 is FQGTGA. CDR3 protein: CASSSRGRLVETQYF. CDR3 DNA sequence: TGTGCCAGCAGCTCCCGGGGTAGGCTGGTGGAGACCCAGTACTTC. The variable domain in full, with the rest retrieved from reference TRBV7-3 and TRBJ2-5, is GAGVSQTPSNKVTEKGKYVELRCDPISGHTALYWYRQSLGQGPEFLIYFQGTGAADDSGLPNDRFFAVRPEGSVSTLKIQRTERGDSAVYLCASSSRGRLVETQYFGPGTRLLVL.

The V gene is TRBV4-1, the J gene TRBJ1-2; D is perhaps TRBD1 (5 bases). The CDR3 totals 15 residues. V lost 2 bases, J lost 4 bases, and 14 bases lay in between. Germline CDR1 MGHRA, CDR2 YSYEKL. The CDR3 loop reads CASSQYEKGTYGYTF. CDR3 DNA: TGCGCCAGCAGCCAATATGAGAAGGGGACCTATGGCTACACCTTC.

The table lists this clonotype with many counts. V and J are TRBV12-3 or TRBV12-4 and TRBJ1-1; no clear D. V was pared by 3 bases and J by 1 base, with 6 bases between. The CDR3 spans 13 residues. Written as DNA, the CDR3 is TGTGCCAGCAGTTTGACGGCGAACACTGAAGCTTTCTTT. This encodes CASSLTANTEAFF.

The chain uses TRBV20-1 and TRBJ2-1, with D unclear. The germline gives CDR1 DFQATT, CDR2 SNEGSKA (reference sequence). The CDR3 loop spans 13 amino acids. V lost 0 bases, J lost 9 bases, and 12 bases lay in between. DNA for the CDR3: TGCAGTGCTAGAGATCCCAAGCGAGGTGAGCAGTTCTTC. Protein: CSARDPKRGEQFF.

The chain joins TRBV9 to TRBJ1-2; perhaps TRBD1 as D (6 bases). CDR3 size: 15 residues. The V end was cut by 0 bases, the J end by 7 bases, with 16 bases between. Looked up from germline, CDR1 is SGDLS and CDR2 is YYNGEE. The CDR3 sequence: CASSVDPLRQVGYTF. CDR3 bases: TGTGCCAGCAGCGTAGACCCCCTGCGACAGGTTGGCTACACCTTC. Full variable domain (rest looked up from reference TRBV9 and TRBJ1-2): DSGVTQTPKHLITATGQRVTLRCSPRSGDLSVYWYQQSLDQGLQFLIQYYNGEERAKGNILERFSAQQFPDLHSELNLSSLELGDSALYFCASSVDPLRQVGYTFGSGTRLTVV.

The chain couples TRBV11-2 to TRBJ2-1; 11 nucleotides line up with TRBD2. Losses at the gene ends were 2 bases for V and 8 bases for J; bases not matched to a gene: 8. CDR1 SGHAT and CDR2 FQNNGV come from the germline V gene. The CDR3 extends over 16 amino acids. The CDR3 region is CASSLPTSGISHEQFF. The CDR3 DNA follows: TGTGCCAGCAGCTTACCGACTAGCGGGATAAGTCATGAGCAGTTCTTC.

In this sample, this clonotype turned up a few times. Its ends do not fully match the called genes, so a read error is possible. This chain connects TRBV5-1 to TRBJ2-1; 10 bases fit TRBD2. This CDR3 is 17 amino acids long. The germline gives CDR1 SGHRS, CDR2 YFSETQ. CDR3 loop: CASSLAGLADSYTEQFF. DNA for the CDR3: TGCGCCAGCAGCTTGGCCGGACTAGCGGATTCCTACACTGAGCAGTTCTTC.

This clonotype was counted many times. The chain couples TRBV6-5 to TRBJ2-7, with 9 bases fitting TRBD1. V lost 7 bases and J lost 11; bases outside the gene matches: 18. CDR1 MNHEY and CDR2 SVGAGI come from the germline V gene. The CDR3 consists of 15 residues. The CDR3 here is CASNGQTGTGRGEYF. The CDR3 nucleotides are TGTGCCAGCAACGGGCAAACCGGGACAGGGAGAGGAGAGTACTTC.

This clonotype showed up just a few times. The CDR3 here is CASSLELAGGSTQYF. The CDR3 region has the DNA TGCGCCAGCAGCTTGGAATTAGCGGGAGGCTCTACGCAGTATTTT. This sequence joins TRBV5-1 and TRBJ2-3; 10 bases fit TRBD2. Trimming cost V 0 bases and J 8 bases; bases outside gene matches: 6. The CDR3 extends over 15 amino acids. Per the germline V gene, CDR1 is SGHRS and CDR2 is YFSETQ.

This clonotype occurred a few times. The CDR3 spells CAISEDPNQPQHF. Here the CDR3 DNA reads TGTGCCATCAGTGAAGACCCAAATCAGCCCCAGCATTTT. This chain uses TRBV10-3 with TRBJ1-5; D unclear. With 3 bases removed from V and 4 bases from J, the gap between germline ends came to 7 bases. The CDR3 has 13 residues. Germline CDR1 is ENHRY and CDR2 is SYGVKD.

This clonotype has just a few counts. The gene calls are TRBV3-1 and TRBJ2-3; no definite D call. The ends were cut back, 4 bases at V and 2 bases at J, with 10 bases in the middle. The CDR3 contains 14 residues. CDR1 and CDR2 from the germline V gene are LGHDT and YNNKEL (reference sequence). The CDR3 region is CASSPDTFTDTQYF. The DNA for the CDR3 is TGTGCCAGCAGCCCCGACACCTTCACAGATACGCAGTATTTT.

This clonotype was seen only a few times. The chain recombines TRBV20-1 with TRBJ2-1; 8 bases match TRBD1. After removal of 0 bases from V and 7 bases from J, the junction contained 14 bases not matched to a gene. Germline V lookup: CDR1 DFQATT, CDR2 SNEGSKA (reference sequence). This CDR3 is built from 17 residues. CDR3 in amino acids: CSARETQDRVVGNEQFF. In nucleotides, the CDR3 is TGCAGTGCTAGAGAAACCCAGGACAGGGTGGTGGGAAATGAGCAGTTCTTC.

In this sample, this clonotype turned up a few times. This CDR3 reads CASSSEQGGHQPQHF. CDR3 sequence (DNA): TGTGCCAGCAGCTCCGAGCAGGGAGGACATCAGCCCCAGCATTTT. The J gene is TRBJ1-5, the V gene TRBV6-6; D may be TRBD1 (5 bases). This CDR3 comprises 15 residues. The V gene lost 6 bases and the J gene lost 5 bases, with 17 bases spanning the gap. CDR1 and CDR2 from the germline V gene are MNHNY and SVGAGI (reference sequence).

This clonotype was found a few times. This sequence joins TRBV7-2 and TRBJ2-7; TRBD2 agrees at 8 bases. From germline, CDR1 is SGHTA and CDR2 FQGNSA. The CDR3 runs to 14 residues. J gave up 6 bases and V 5 bases, and 9 bases lay outside the gene matches. The CDR3 sequence: CASSPREGATEQYF. In DNA, the CDR3 is TGTGCCAGCAGCCCCCGGGAGGGTGCGACCGAGCAGTACTTC.

This clonotype showed up just a few times. This rearrangement joins TRBV27 to TRBJ1-6, with 10 bases fitting TRBD1. CDR3 size: 15 residues. Trimming cost V 2 bases and J 10 bases; bases outside gene matches: 5. From germline, CDR1 is MNHEY and CDR2 SMNVEV (reference sequence). As DNA, the CDR3 is TGTGCCAGCAGTTTAGGGACAGGGGTAATGTCACCCCTCCACTTT. Its protein is CASSLGTGVMSPLHF.

The chain carries TRBV6-2 or TRBV6-3 and TRBJ1-2, with D maybe TRBD1 (5 bases). The ends were cut back, 6 bases at V and 5 bases at J, with 13 bases in the middle. This CDR3 is built from 13 residues. Germline assignment: CDR1 MNHEY and CDR2 SVGEGT. As DNA, the CDR3 is TGTGCCAGCAGGGACCCGCGACAGTATGGCTACACCTTC. Translating gives CASRDPRQYGYTF.

This rearrangement joins TRBV7-6 to TRBJ2-7; D might be TRBD2 (6 bases). V shed 8 bases and J shed 0 bases, with 11 bases lying between them. This CDR3 has 13 residues. The germline V gene has CDR1 SGHVS and CDR2 FNYEAQ. The CDR3 loop is CASGRESSYEQYF. The CDR3 DNA is TGTGCCAGCGGCCGGGAGAGCTCCTACGAGCAGTACTTC.

The chain has TRBV29-1 and TRBJ1-1; D remains ambiguous. V lost 7 bases and J lost 5, with 14 bases in between. In germline, CDR1 is SQVTM, CDR2 ANQGSEA. The CDR3 contains 12 residues. CDR3 coding DNA: TGCAGCGGCTACTCAGGTGGGACTGAAGCTTTCTTT. It encodes CSGYSGGTEAFF.

This clonotype was found a few times. The chain links TRBV18 to TRBJ2-1, with D perhaps matching TRBD1 or TRBD2 (5 bases each). In germline, CDR1 is KGHSH, CDR2 LQKENI. V lost 1 base to trimming and J lost 4 bases, with 8 bases between them. CDR3 length: 14 residues. The CDR3 region has the DNA TGTGCCAGCTCACCACAGGGGAGATACAATGAGCAGTTCTTC. Translation gives CASSPQGRYNEQFF. The full variable domain, completed using reference TRBV18 and TRBJ2-1, is NAGVMQNPRHLVRRRGQEARLRCSPMKGHSHVYWYRQLPEEGLKFMVYLQKENIIDESGMPKERFSAEFPKEGPSILRIQQVVRGDSAAYFCASSPQGRYNEQFFGPGTRLTVL.

This clonotype was found a few times. V and J are TRBV5-1 and TRBJ2-7; D gene ambiguous. The CDR3 length is 14 residues. Germline V gives CDR1 SGHRS, CDR2 YFSETQ. Trimming removed 4 bases from V and 3 bases from J, with 14 bases in between. The CDR3 reads CASSPKTLVYEQYF. The CDR3 DNA is TGCGCCAGCAGCCCAAAAACCTTGGTCTACGAGCAGTACTTC.

This clonotype turned up a few times. The gene calls are TRBV7-8 and TRBJ2-2, with 7 bases matching TRBD2. The CDR3 length is 17 residues. V gave up 5 bases and J gave up 4 bases; unmatched junction bases: 13. CDR1 is SGHVS and CDR2 is FQNEAQ in the germline V gene. The CDR3: CASSQASAGVLTGELFF. DNA for the CDR3: TGTGCCAGCAGCCAGGCGAGTGCGGGAGTTCTCACCGGGGAGCTGTTTTTT.